These T cell receptor beta chains were read from a single sample in a study of OX40 agonist ivuxolimab in advanced cancers. Assay: immunoSEQ multiplex PCR; the TCRdb copy retains only in-frame clones and omits some. In the table there are approximately 26,000 clones, more than 80% of which are singletons. The specimen was CD4+ or CD8+ T cells sorted from blood, collected in a trial of the OX40 agonist ivuxolimab. These receptors all come from an adult with an advanced solid tumor such as melanoma, head and neck, liver or kidney cancer. CDR3s include the opening cysteine and the closing phenylalanine or tryptophan. A D gene is named only where the DNA matches it firmly. Some rows have no size entry. The others give once, few or many, or a class for an expanded clone.

D: .; V: TRBV6-6; size: few; J: TRBJ2-1; CDR3: CASSYGSSSYNEQFF; DNA: TGTGCCAGCAGTTACGGCAGTAGCTCCTACAATGAGCAGTTCTTC
D: TRBD2; V: TRBV28; size: .; J: TRBJ2-7; CDR3: CASLLAGGREQYF; DNA: TGTGCCAGCTTACTAGCGGGAGGGCGCGAGCAGTACTTC
D: TRBD1; V: TRBV7-8; size: once; J: TRBJ2-3; CDR3: CASSLFRTGGGTQYF; DNA: TGTGCCAGCAGCTTATTCAGGACAGGGGGGGGTACGCAGTATTTT
D: TRBD2; V: TRBV10-3; size: .; J: TRBJ2-2; CDR3: CAISLGTSPGELLF; DNA: TGTGCCATCAGCCTTGGGACTAGTCCCGGGGAGCTGCTTTTT
D: .; V: TRBV29-1; size: .; J: TRBJ1-2; CDR3: CSVGEPSNYGYTF; DNA: TGCAGCGTTGGGGAGCCTTCTAACTATGGCTACACCTTC
D: TRBD1; V: TRBV7-9; size: .; J: TRBJ2-5; CDR3: CASRDRGSETQYF; DNA: TGTGCCAGCAGGGACAGGGGTTCCGAGACCCAGTACTTC
D: .; V: TRBV6-5; size: .; J: TRBJ1-2; CDR3: CASSYVGSYGYTF; DNA: TGTGCCAGCAGTTACGTGGGCTCCTATGGCTACACCTTC
D: .; V: TRBV4-1; size: .; J: TRBJ1-4; CDR3: CASSQQGRDEKLFF; DNA: TGCGCCAGCAGCCAACAGGGGAGGGATGAAAAACTGTTTTTT
D: .; V: TRBV5-1; size: few; J: TRBJ2-7; CDR3: CASSLVPNEQYF; DNA: TGCGCCAGCAGCTTGGTGCCGAACGAGCAGTACTTC
D: .; V: TRBV6-5; size: .; J: TRBJ2-1; CDR3: CASRNTGGEQFF; DNA: TGTGCCAGCAGGAACACCGGGGGTGAGCAGTTCTTC
D: .; V: TRBV10-2; size: once; J: TRBJ1-5; CDR3: CASSEFGQYSNQPQHF; DNA: TGCGCCAGCAGTGAGTTTGGGCAGTATAGCAATCAGCCCCAGCATTTT
D: .; V: TRBV6-1; size: .; J: TRBJ2-1; CDR3: CASSEPQGNNEQFF; DNA: TGTGCCAGCAGTGAACCCCAGGGCAACAATGAGCAGTTCTTC
D: TRBD2; V: TRBV4-1; size: .; J: TRBJ2-1; CDR3: CASSLSGGGAPYNEQFF; DNA: TGCGCCAGCAGCCTTTCTGGGGGGGGTGCCCCCTACAATGAGCAGTTCTTC
D: TRBD1; V: TRBV2; size: .; J: TRBJ1-1; CDR3: CASGSGGTEAFF; DNA: TGTGCCAGCGGTTCAGGGGGAACTGAAGCTTTCTTT
D: .; V: TRBV7-8; size: once; J: TRBJ2-7; CDR3: CASSLVRGGHEQYF; DNA: TGTGCCAGCAGCTTAGTTCGGGGAGGCCACGAGCAGTACTTC
D: .; V: TRBV7-7; size: .; J: TRBJ2-6; CDR3: CASSNPSVPQSRANVLTF; DNA: TGTGCCAGCAGCAACCCCTCAGTGCCACAAAGTCGGGCCAACGTCCTGACTTTC
D: .; V: TRBV5-1; size: .; J: TRBJ1-1; CDR3: CASSLAATLLGEAFF; DNA: TGCGCCAGCAGCTTGGCCGCCACACTACTCGGTGAAGCTTTCTTT
D: TRBD1; V: TRBV2; size: .; J: TRBJ1-5; CDR3: CASSPGQGNQPQHF; DNA: TGTGCCAGCAGTCCGGGACAGGGCAATCAGCCCCAGCATTTT
D: TRBD2; V: TRBV7-9; size: .; J: TRBJ2-7; CDR3: CASSFSPGLAGGAGEQYF; DNA: TGTGCCAGCAGCTTCTCGCCAGGACTAGCGGGAGGTGCGGGCGAGCAGTACTTC
D: TRBD2; V: TRBV4-2; size: many; J: TRBJ2-2; CDR3: CASSLSSGGNTGELFF; DNA: TGTGCCAGCAGCCTGTCTAGCGGGGGGAACACCGGGGAGCTGTTTTTT
D: .; V: TRBV19; size: .; J: TRBJ1-1; CDR3: CASSIGNTEAFF; DNA: TGTGCCAGTAGTATAGGGAACACTGAAGCTTTCTTT
D: .; V: TRBV7-4; size: .; J: TRBJ2-1; CDR3: CASSLDFPLSSYNEQFF; DNA: TGTGCCAGCAGCTTAGATTTCCCGCTAAGCTCCTACAATGAGCAGTTCTTC
D: .; V: TRBV28; size: .; J: TRBJ2-4; CDR3: CASSPNRDSAKNIQYF; DNA: TGTGCCAGCAGTCCGAACAGGGATTCGGCCAAAAACATTCAGTACTTC
D: .; V: TRBV9; size: .; J: TRBJ2-3; CDR3: CASSGPSQTDTQYF; DNA: TGTGCCAGCAGCGGCCCTAGTCAAACAGATACGCAGTATTTT
D: .; V: TRBV9; size: once; J: TRBJ1-1; CDR3: CASSIVGQGEAFF; DNA: TGTGCCAGCAGCATAGTTGGGCAGGGGGAAGCTTTCTTT
D: .; V: TRBV4-1; size: .; J: TRBJ2-2; CDR3: CASSQDPSFTGELFF; DNA: TGCGCCAGCAGCCAAGATCCTAGCTTCACCGGGGAGCTGTTTTTT
D: .; V: TRBV7-9; size: .; J: TRBJ1-3; CDR3: CASSQIWGAGNTIYF; DNA: TGTGCCAGCAGCCAGATTTGGGGCGCTGGAAACACCATATATTTT
D: TRBD2; V: TRBV6-6; size: .; J: TRBJ2-2; CDR3: CASSYSGAARGELFF; DNA: TGTGCCAGCAGTTATAGCGGGGCCGCTCGAGGGGAGCTGTTTTTT
D: .; V: TRBV4-3; size: .; J: TRBJ2-7; CDR3: CASSQERFVGYEQYF; DNA: TGCGCCAGCAGCCAAGAGAGGTTCGTAGGATACGAGCAGTACTTC
D: .; V: TRBV18; size: .; J: TRBJ1-1; CDR3: CASSPAGPFGTEAFF; DNA: TGTGCCAGCTCACCGGCGGGACCCTTTGGCACTGAAGCTTTCTTT
D: TRBD2; V: TRBV19; size: .; J: TRBJ2-1; CDR3: CASSLERGLLNEQFF; DNA: TGTGCCAGTAGTCTCGAGCGGGGGCTGCTCAATGAGCAGTTCTTC
D: TRBD2; V: TRBV7-7; size: .; J: TRBJ2-5; CDR3: CASSHTSGGLYQETQYF; DNA: TGTGCTAGCAGCCACACTAGCGGAGGGCTGTACCAAGAGACCCAGTACTTC
D: TRBD2; V: TRBV13; size: .; J: TRBJ2-5; CDR3: CASSSTGEGETQYF; DNA: TGTGCCAGCAGCTCGACCGGGGAGGGGGAGACCCAGTACTTC
D: TRBD1; V: TRBV19; size: .; J: TRBJ1-1; CDR3: CASTRTGGTEAFF; DNA: TGTGCCAGTACCCGGACAGGGGGTACTGAAGCTTTCTTT
D: .; V: TRBV2; size: .; J: TRBJ2-1; CDR3: CASSEWDLTGSSYNEQFF; DNA: TGTGCCAGCAGTGAATGGGACCTAACAGGGAGCTCCTACAATGAGCAGTTCTTC
D: .; V: TRBV19; size: .; J: TRBJ2-7; CDR3: CASSPGLSYEQYF; DNA: TGTGCCAGTAGTCCGGGACTTTCATACGAGCAGTACTTC
D: TRBD1; V: TRBV19; size: medium-sized; J: TRBJ1-5; CDR3: CASSTPGTGLNSNQPQHF; DNA: TGTGCCAGTAGTACCCCCGGGACAGGGCTAAATAGCAATCAGCCCCAGCATTTT
D: TRBD1; V: TRBV7-6; size: .; J: TRBJ2-7; CDR3: CASSGDRGSGLTYEQYF; DNA: TGTGCCAGCAGCGGGGACAGGGGTTCCGGGTTAACCTACGAGCAGTACTTC
D: .; V: TRBV27; size: once; J: TRBJ2-7; CDR3: CASSPREGYEQYF; DNA: TGTGCCAGCAGCCCCAGGGAAGGCTACGAGCAGTACTTC
D: .; V: TRBV27; size: .; J: TRBJ2-7; CDR3: CASSSGPYEQYF; DNA: TGTGCCAGCAGTTCTGGACCCTACGAGCAGTACTTC
D: .; V: TRBV4-1; size: .; J: TRBJ2-1; CDR3: CASSQVGVYNEQFF; DNA: TGCGCCAGCAGCCAAGTTGGGGTGTACAATGAGCAGTTCTTC
D: .; V: TRBV7-6; size: .; J: TRBJ1-6; CDR3: CASSLERSYNSPLHF; DNA: TGTGCCAGCAGCTTAGAGCGCTCCTATAATTCACCCCTCCACTTT
D: TRBD1; V: TRBV7-2; size: .; J: TRBJ2-3; CDR3: CASSSGGSDTQYF; DNA: TGTGCCAGCAGCTCAGGGGGATCGGATACGCAGTATTTT
D: .; V: TRBV7-9; size: .; J: TRBJ2-2; CDR3: CASRQVTGELFF; DNA: TGTGCCAGCAGACAAGTCACCGGGGAGCTGTTTTTT
D: .; V: TRBV5-1; size: .; J: TRBJ1-2; CDR3: CASRADYGYTF; DNA: TGCGCCAGCCGAGCCGACTATGGCTACACCTTC